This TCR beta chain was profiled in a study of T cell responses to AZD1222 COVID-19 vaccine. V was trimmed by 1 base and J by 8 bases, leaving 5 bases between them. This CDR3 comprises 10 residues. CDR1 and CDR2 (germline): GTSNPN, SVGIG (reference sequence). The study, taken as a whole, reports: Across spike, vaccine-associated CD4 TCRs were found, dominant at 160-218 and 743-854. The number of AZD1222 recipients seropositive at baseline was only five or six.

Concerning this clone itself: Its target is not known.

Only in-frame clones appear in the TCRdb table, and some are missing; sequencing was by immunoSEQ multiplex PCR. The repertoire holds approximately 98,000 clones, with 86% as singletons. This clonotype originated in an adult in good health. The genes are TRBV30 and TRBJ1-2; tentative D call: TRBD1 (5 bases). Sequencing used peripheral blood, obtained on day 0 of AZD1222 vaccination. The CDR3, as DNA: TGTGCCTGGAGTGGGGGCGGCTACACCTTC. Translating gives CAWSGGGYTF.